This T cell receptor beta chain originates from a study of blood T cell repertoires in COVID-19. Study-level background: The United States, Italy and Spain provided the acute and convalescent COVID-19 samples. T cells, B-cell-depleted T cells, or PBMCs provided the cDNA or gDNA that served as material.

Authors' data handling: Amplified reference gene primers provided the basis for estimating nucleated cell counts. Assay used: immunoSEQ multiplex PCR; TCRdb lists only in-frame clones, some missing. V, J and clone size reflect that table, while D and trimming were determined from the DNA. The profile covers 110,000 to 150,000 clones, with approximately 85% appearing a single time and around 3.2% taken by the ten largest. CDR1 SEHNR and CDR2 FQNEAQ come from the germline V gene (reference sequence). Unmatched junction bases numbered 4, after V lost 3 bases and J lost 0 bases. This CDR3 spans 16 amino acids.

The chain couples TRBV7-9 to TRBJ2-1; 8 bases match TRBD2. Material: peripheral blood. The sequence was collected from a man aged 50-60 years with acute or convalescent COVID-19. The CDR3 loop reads CASSFLAGISYNEQFF. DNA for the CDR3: TGTGCCAGCAGCTTCCTAGCGGGTATCTCCTACAATGAGCAGTTCTTC.